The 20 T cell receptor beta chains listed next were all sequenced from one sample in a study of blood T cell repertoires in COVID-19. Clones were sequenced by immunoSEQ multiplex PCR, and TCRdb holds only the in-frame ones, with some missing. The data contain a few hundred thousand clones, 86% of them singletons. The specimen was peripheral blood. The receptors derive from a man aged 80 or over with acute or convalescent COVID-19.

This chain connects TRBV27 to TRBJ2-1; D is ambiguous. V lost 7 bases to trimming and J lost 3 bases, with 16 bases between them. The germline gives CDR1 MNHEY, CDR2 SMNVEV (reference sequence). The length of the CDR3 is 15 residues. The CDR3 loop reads CASTVGHPIYNEQFF. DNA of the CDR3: TGTGCCAGCACCGTTGGGCACCCGATCTACAATGAGCAGTTCTTC.

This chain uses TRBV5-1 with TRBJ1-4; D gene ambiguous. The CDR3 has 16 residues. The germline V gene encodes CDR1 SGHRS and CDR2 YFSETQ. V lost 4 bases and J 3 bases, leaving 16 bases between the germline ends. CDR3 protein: CASSLPSGTANEKLFF. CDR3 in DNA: TGCGCCAGCAGCCTGCCCTCAGGAACAGCTAATGAAAAACTGTTTTTT.

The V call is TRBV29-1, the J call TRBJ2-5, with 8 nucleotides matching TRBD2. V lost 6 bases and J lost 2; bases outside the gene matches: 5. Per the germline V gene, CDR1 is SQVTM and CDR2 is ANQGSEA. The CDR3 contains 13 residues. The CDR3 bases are TGCAGCGTACCCGGCGGGGGGCAAGAGACCCAGTACTTC. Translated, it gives CSVPGGGQETQYF.

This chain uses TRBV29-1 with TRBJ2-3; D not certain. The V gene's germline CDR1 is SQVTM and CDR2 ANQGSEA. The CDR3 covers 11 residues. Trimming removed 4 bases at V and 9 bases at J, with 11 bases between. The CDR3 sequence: CSVGLDLTQYF. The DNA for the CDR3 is TGCAGCGTTGGGTTAGACTTAACGCAGTATTTT.

DNA of the CDR3: TGTGCCAGCAGTTCCACGACAGGGGTCCTCAATCAGCCCCAGCATTTT. This sequence encodes CASSSTTGVLNQPQHF. The chain is built from TRBV28 and TRBJ1-5; 8 nucleotides match TRBD1. This CDR3 region has 16 residues. J was trimmed by 3 bases and V by 4 bases; bases with no gene match: 8. Germline CDR1 is MDHEN and CDR2 is SYDVKM.

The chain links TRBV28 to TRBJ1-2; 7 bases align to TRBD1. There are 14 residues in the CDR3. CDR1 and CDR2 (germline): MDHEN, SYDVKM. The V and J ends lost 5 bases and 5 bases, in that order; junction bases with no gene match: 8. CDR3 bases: TGTGCCAGCAGTCTCCAGGGGGGATCTTATGGCTACACCTTC. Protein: CASSLQGGSYGYTF.

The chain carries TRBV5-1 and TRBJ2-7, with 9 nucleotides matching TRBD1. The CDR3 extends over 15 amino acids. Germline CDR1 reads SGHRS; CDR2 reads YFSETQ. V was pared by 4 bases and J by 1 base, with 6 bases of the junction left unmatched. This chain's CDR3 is CASSPGTGISYEQYF. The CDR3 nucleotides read TGCGCCAGCAGCCCCGGGACAGGGATTTCCTACGAGCAGTACTTC.

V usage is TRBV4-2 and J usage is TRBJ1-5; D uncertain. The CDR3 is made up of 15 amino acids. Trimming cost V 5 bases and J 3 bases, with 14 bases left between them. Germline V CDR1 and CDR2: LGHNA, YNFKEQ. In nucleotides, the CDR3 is TGTGCCAGCAGCGTTCGACATCTACCCAATCAGCCCCAGCATTTT. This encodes CASSVRHLPNQPQHF.

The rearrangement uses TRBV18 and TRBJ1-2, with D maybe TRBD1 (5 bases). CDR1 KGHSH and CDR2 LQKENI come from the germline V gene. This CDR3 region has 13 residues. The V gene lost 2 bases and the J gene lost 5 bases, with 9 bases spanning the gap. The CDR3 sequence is CASSPDSMYGYTF. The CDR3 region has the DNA TGTGCCAGCTCACCAGACAGTATGTATGGCTACACCTTC.

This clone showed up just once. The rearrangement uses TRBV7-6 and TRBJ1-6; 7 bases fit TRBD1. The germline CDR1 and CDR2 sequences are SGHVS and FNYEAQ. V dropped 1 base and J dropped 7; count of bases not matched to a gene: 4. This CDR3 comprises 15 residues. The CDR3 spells CASSLVGGENSPLHF. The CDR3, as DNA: TGTGCCAGCAGCTTAGTAGGGGGCGAGAATTCACCCCTCCACTTT.

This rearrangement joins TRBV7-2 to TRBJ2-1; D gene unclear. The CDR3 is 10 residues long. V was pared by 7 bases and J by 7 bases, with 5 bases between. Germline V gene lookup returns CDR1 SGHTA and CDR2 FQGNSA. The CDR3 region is CASKPNEQFF. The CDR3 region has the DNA TGTGCCAGCAAGCCGAATGAGCAGTTCTTC. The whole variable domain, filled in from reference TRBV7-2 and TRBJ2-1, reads GAGVSQSPSNKVTEKGKDVELRCDPISGHTALYWYRQSLGQGLEFLIYFQGNSAPDKSGLPSDRFSAERTGGSVSTLTIQRTQQEDSAVYLCASKPNEQFFGPGTRLTVL.

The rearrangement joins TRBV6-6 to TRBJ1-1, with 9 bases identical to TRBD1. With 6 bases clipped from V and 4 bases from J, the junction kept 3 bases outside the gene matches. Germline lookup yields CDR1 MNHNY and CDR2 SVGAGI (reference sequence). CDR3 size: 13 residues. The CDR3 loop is CASRWGQGTEAFF. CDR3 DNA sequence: TGTGCCAGCAGGTGGGGACAGGGCACTGAAGCTTTCTTT.

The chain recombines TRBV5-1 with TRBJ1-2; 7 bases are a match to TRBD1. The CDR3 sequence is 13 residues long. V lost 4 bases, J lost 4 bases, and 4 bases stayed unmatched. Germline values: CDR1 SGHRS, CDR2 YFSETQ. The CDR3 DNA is TGCGCCAGCAGCCGGACAGGAGTCTATGGCTACACCTTC. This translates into CASSRTGVYGYTF.

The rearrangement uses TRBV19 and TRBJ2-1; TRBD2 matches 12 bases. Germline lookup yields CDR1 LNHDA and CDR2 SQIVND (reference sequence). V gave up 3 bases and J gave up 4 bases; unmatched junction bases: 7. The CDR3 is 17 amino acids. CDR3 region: CASSIKRTSGVYNEQFF. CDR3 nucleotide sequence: TGTGCCAGTAGTATCAAACGGACTAGCGGGGTTTACAATGAGCAGTTCTTC.

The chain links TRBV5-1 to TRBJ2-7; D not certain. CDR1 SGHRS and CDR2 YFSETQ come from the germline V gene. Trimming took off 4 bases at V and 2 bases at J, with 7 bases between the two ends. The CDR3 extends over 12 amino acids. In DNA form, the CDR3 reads TGCGCCAGCAGCCCTCCTACCTACGAGCAGTACTTC. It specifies CASSPPTYEQYF.

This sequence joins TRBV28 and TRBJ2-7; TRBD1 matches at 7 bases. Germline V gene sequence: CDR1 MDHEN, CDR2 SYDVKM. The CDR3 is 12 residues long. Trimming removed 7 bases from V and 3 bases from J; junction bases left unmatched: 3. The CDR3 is CASTGQNYEQYF. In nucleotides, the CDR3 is TGTGCCAGCACGGGACAGAACTACGAGCAGTACTTC. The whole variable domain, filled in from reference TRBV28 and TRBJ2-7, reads DVKVTQSSRYLVKRTGEKVFLECVQDMDHENMFWYRQDPGLGLRLIYFSYDVKMKEKGDIPEGYSVSREKKERFSLILESASTNQTSMYLCASTGQNYEQYFGPGTRLTVT.

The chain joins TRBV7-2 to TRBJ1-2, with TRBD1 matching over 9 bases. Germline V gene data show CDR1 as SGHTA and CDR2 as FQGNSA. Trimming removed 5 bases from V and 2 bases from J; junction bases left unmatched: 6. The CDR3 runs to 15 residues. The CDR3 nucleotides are TGTGCCAGCAGCCCCTATGGACAGGGGAACTATGGCTACACCTTC. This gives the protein CASSPYGQGNYGYTF.

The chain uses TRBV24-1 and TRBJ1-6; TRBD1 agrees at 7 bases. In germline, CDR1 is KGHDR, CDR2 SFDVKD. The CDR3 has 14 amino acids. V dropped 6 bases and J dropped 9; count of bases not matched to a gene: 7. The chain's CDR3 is CATSPGTEGSPLHF. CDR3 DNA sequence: TGTGCCACCAGTCCCGGGACAGAGGGTTCACCCCTCCACTTT.

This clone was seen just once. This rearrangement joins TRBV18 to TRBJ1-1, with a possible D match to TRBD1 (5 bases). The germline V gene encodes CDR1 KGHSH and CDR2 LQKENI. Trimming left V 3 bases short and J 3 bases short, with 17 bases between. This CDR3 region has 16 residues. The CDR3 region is CASSPRTGAGYTEAFF. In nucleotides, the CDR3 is TGTGCCAGCTCACCGAGGACCGGGGCGGGGTACACTGAAGCTTTCTTT.

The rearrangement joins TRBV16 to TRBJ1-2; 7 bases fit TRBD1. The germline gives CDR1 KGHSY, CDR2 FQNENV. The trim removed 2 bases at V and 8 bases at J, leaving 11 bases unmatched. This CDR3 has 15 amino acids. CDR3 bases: TGTGCCAGCAGCCAAATAGACAGGGCGGACTTGGGCTACACCTTC. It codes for CASSQIDRADLGYTF.